The rows below give T cell receptor beta chains drawn from one sample of a study of blood T cell repertoires in COVID-19. Libraries were prepared by immunoSEQ multiplex PCR; TCRdb keeps only in-frame clonotypes and omits some of them. This sample has around 300,000 clones, with roughly nine tenths found just once. Input material: peripheral blood. These receptors were obtained from a man between 45 and 60 years old with acute or convalescent COVID-19. CDR3s include the opening cysteine and the closing phenylalanine or tryptophan. The D gene is left open where the match is weak. Clone size is shown for a subset of rows, as once, few, many or a class of expanded clone.

CDR3,DNA,size,V,D,J
CASRLTGTGNQPQHF,TGCGCCAGCAGGCTTACCGGGACAGGGAATCAGCCCCAGCATTTT,once,TRBV10-2,TRBD1,TRBJ1-5
CASSFNRDTDTQYF,TGTGCCAGCAGCTTCAACAGAGACACAGATACGCAGTATTTT,NA,TRBV7-3,NA,TRBJ2-3
CASSLLYYEQYF,TGTGCCAGCAGTCTTCTTTACTACGAGCAGTACTTC,NA,TRBV12-3/TRBV12-4,NA,TRBJ2-7
CASSYSGTGLYEQYF,TGTGCCAGCAGTTACTCAGGGACAGGACTTTACGAGCAGTACTTC,NA,TRBV6-5,TRBD1,TRBJ2-7
CASSPRGDNSPLHF,TGTGCCAGTAGCCCCCGGGGGGATAATTCACCCCTCCACTTT,few,TRBV19,NA,TRBJ1-6
CATSSIPGDKNIQYF,TGTGCCACCAGCAGTATTCCGGGAGACAAAAACATTCAGTACTTC,NA,TRBV15,NA,TRBJ2-4
CASSTGTGGLGTQYF,TGTGCCAGCAGCACGGGGACAGGGGGCTTAGGGACCCAGTACTTC,NA,TRBV5-4,TRBD1,TRBJ2-5
CASSLGVLAEAFF,TGTGCCAGCAGCTTAGGCGTGTTAGCAGAAGCTTTCTTT,NA,TRBV7-2,NA,TRBJ1-1
CSASRTRKTREQFF,TGCAGTGCTAGTCGGACTAGAAAGACACGCGAGCAGTTCTTC,once,TRBV20-1,TRBD2,TRBJ2-1
CASSPSWGVQETQYF,TGTGCCAGCAGCCCCAGTTGGGGAGTTCAAGAGACCCAGTACTTC,NA,TRBV7-9,NA,TRBJ2-5
CASKYADTEAFF,TGTGCCAGCAAGTACGCGGACACTGAAGCTTTCTTT,NA,TRBV10-3,NA,TRBJ1-1
CASSTHRGGFTDTQYF,TGTGCCAGCAGCACCCATCGGGGGGGGTTCACAGATACGCAGTATTTT,NA,TRBV3-1/TRBV3-2,TRBD2,TRBJ2-3
CASFGGLAGEETQYF,TGTGCTAGCTTTGGGGGACTAGCGGGGGAAGAGACCCAGTACTTC,NA,TRBV7-7,TRBD2,TRBJ2-5
CASSWAGRNTEAFF,TGTGCCAGCAGTTGGGCGGGTAGGAACACTGAAGCTTTCTTT,NA,TRBV7-9,NA,TRBJ1-1
CASRGSGLAATGELFF,TGTGCCAGCAGGGGATCGGGACTAGCCGCCACCGGGGAGCTGTTTTTT,NA,TRBV2,TRBD2,TRBJ2-2
CASSPGQERGYTF,TGTGCCAGCAGTCCGGGACAGGAGCGGGGCTACACCTTC,NA,TRBV2,TRBD1,TRBJ1-2
CASSSPQGRETQYF,TGTGCCAGCAGCTCGCCGCAGGGTAGGGAGACCCAGTACTTC,NA,TRBV7-9,NA,TRBJ2-5
CASSLRGTELFF,TGTGCCAGCAGTTTAAGGGGTACGGAACTGTTTTTT,NA,TRBV27,NA,TRBJ1-4
CASSQSGAGQETQYF,TGTGCCAGCAGCCAATCCGGAGCGGGCCAAGAGACCCAGTACTTC,NA,TRBV16,NA,TRBJ2-5
CASCRGAPYEQYF,TGCGCCAGCTGTCGGGGTGCCCCCTACGAGCAGTACTTC,NA,TRBV5-1,NA,TRBJ2-7
CASSLLGWGGTEAFF,TGTGCCAGCAGCTTGCTCGGATGGGGGGGCACTGAAGCTTTCTTT,NA,TRBV5-5,NA,TRBJ1-1
CASSGARGYEQYF,TGTGCCAGCAGTGGAGCCAGGGGGTACGAGCAGTACTTC,NA,TRBV2,TRBD1,TRBJ2-7